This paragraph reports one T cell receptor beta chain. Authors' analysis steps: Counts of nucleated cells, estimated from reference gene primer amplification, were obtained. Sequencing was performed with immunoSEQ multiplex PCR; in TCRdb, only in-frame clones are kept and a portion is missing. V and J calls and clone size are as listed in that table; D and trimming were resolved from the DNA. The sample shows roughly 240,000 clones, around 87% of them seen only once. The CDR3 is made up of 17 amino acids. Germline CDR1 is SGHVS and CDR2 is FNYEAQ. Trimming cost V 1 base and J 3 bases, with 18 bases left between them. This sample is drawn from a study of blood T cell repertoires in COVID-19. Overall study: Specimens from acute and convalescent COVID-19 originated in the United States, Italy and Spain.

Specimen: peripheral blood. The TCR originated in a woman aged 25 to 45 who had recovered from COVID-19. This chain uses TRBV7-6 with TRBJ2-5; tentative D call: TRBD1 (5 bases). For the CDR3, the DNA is TGTGCCAGCAGCTTAGGTTCTGGGCAGGGCCCAAAAGAGACCCAGTACTTC. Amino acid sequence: CASSLGSGQGPKETQYF. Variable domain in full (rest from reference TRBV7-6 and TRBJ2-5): GAGVSQSPRYKVTKRGQDVALRCDPISGHVSLYWYRQALGQGPEFLTYFNYEAQQDKSGLPNDRFSAERPEGSISTLTIQRTEQRDSAMYRCASSLGSGQGPKETQYFGPGTRLLVL.